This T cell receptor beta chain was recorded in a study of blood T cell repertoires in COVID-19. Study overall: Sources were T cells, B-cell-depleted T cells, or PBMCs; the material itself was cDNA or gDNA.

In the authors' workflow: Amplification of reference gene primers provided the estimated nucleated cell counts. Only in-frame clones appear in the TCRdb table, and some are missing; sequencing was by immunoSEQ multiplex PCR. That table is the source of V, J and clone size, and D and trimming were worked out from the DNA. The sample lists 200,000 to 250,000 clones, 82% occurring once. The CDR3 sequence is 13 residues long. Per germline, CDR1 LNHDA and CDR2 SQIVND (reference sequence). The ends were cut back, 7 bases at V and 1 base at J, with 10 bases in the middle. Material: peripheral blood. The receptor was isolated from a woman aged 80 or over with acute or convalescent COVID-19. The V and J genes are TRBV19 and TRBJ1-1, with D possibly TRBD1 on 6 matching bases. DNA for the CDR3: TGTGCCAGTAAGTACAGGGAGAACACTGAAGCTTTCTTT. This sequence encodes CASKYRENTEAFF.